A selection of T cell receptor beta chains follows, all from one sample in a study of T cell responses to AZD1222 COVID-19 vaccine. TCRdb's table, derived via immunoSEQ multiplex PCR, lists solely in-frame clones and lacks some. The sample holds some 180,000 clones, around 94% seen once. Material: peripheral blood, obtained on day 0 of AZD1222 vaccination. These receptors were collected from an adult in good health. CDR3s include the opening cysteine and the closing phenylalanine or tryptophan. The D gene is left open where the match is weak. Not every row has a clone size; where given, it reads once, few, many or a size class.

d_call: .
clone_size: .
v_call: TRBV29-1
j_call: TRBJ2-1
cdr3_aa: CSSNGNSGNEQFF
cdr3_nt: TGCAGCTCCAATGGCAATTCGGGCAATGAGCAGTTCTTC

d_call: TRBD1
clone_size: .
v_call: TRBV19
j_call: TRBJ1-2
cdr3_aa: CASSIAVLTGGNGYTF
cdr3_nt: TGTGCCAGTAGTATAGCCGTCCTGACAGGGGGGAATGGCTACACCTTC

d_call: .
clone_size: .
v_call: TRBV9
j_call: TRBJ1-6
cdr3_aa: CASSVDQLYNSPLHF
cdr3_nt: TGTGCCAGCAGCGTAGATCAACTCTATAATTCACCCCTCCACTTT

d_call: TRBD1
clone_size: .
v_call: TRBV24-1
j_call: TRBJ1-5
cdr3_aa: CATSDLETGGIYSNQPQHF
cdr3_nt: TGTGCCACCAGTGATTTGGAGACAGGGGGGATTTATAGCAATCAGCCCCAGCATTTT

d_call: .
clone_size: .
v_call: TRBV3-1/TRBV3-2
j_call: TRBJ2-1
cdr3_aa: CASSQLAGSTYNEQFF
cdr3_nt: TGTGCCAGCAGCCAATTGGCGGGCAGTACCTACAATGAGCAGTTCTTC

d_call: .
clone_size: .
v_call: TRBV11-2
j_call: TRBJ1-5
cdr3_aa: CASSLDQGQPQHF
cdr3_nt: TGTGCCAGCAGCTTAGATCAGGGTCAGCCCCAGCATTTT

d_call: .
clone_size: once
v_call: TRBV5-6
j_call: TRBJ2-3
cdr3_aa: CASSFPGLTDTQYF
cdr3_nt: TGTGCCAGCAGCTTTCCGGGGCTCACAGATACGCAGTATTTT

d_call: .
clone_size: .
v_call: TRBV20-1
j_call: TRBJ1-1
cdr3_aa: CSAPLNTEAFF
cdr3_nt: TGCAGTGCGCCCTTGAACACTGAAGCTTTCTTT

d_call: .
clone_size: .
v_call: TRBV6-5
j_call: TRBJ2-2
cdr3_aa: CASRDGPNTGELFF
cdr3_nt: TGTGCCAGCAGAGACGGGCCGAACACCGGGGAGCTGTTTTTT

d_call: .
clone_size: .
v_call: TRBV27
j_call: TRBJ1-6
cdr3_aa: CASSLSGDYNSPLHF
cdr3_nt: TGTGCCAGCAGTTTATCCGGGGATTATAATTCACCCCTCCACTTT

d_call: TRBD1
clone_size: .
v_call: TRBV9
j_call: TRBJ1-5
cdr3_aa: CASTPGTDNQPQHF
cdr3_nt: TGTGCCAGCACCCCAGGGACAGACAATCAGCCCCAGCATTTT

d_call: .
clone_size: .
v_call: TRBV10-3
j_call: TRBJ1-2
cdr3_aa: CAISDGNRLNYGYTF
cdr3_nt: TGTGCCATCAGTGATGGAAACAGACTAAACTATGGCTACACCTTC

d_call: .
clone_size: .
v_call: TRBV5-6
j_call: TRBJ1-3
cdr3_aa: CASSLRTGGTIYF
cdr3_nt: TGTGCCAGCAGCTTACGGACCGGTGGCACCATATATTTT

d_call: .
clone_size: .
v_call: TRBV24-1
j_call: TRBJ2-1
cdr3_aa: CATSDSGYNEQFF
cdr3_nt: TGTGCCACCAGTGATTCAGGCTACAATGAGCAGTTCTTC

d_call: TRBD1
clone_size: few
v_call: TRBV7-9
j_call: TRBJ2-7
cdr3_aa: CASSSLVASQGALVEQYF
cdr3_nt: TGTGCCAGCAGCTCTCTAGTGGCCTCACAGGGGGCATTGGTCGAGCAGTACTTC

d_call: .
clone_size: .
v_call: TRBV27
j_call: TRBJ2-5
cdr3_aa: CASSFQETQYF
cdr3_nt: TGTGCCAGCAGTTTCCAAGAGACCCAGTACTTC

d_call: .
clone_size: once
v_call: TRBV6-2/TRBV6-3
j_call: TRBJ2-3
cdr3_aa: CASSWDPSQPTDTQYF
cdr3_nt: TGTGCCAGCAGTTGGGACCCTTCGCAGCCCACAGATACGCAGTATTTT

d_call: .
clone_size: .
v_call: TRBV9
j_call: TRBJ1-1
cdr3_aa: CASSGPPENTEAFF
cdr3_nt: TGTGCCAGCAGCGGGCCTCCGGAGAACACTGAAGCTTTCTTT

d_call: TRBD1
clone_size: .
v_call: TRBV18
j_call: TRBJ1-5
cdr3_aa: CASSPDRVVNQPQHF
cdr3_nt: TGTGCCAGCTCACCTGACAGGGTGGTAAATCAGCCCCAGCATTTT

d_call: .
clone_size: once
v_call: TRBV9
j_call: TRBJ1-1
cdr3_aa: CASSPTRGDTEAFF
cdr3_nt: TGTGCCAGCAGCCCGACACGGGGGGACACTGAAGCTTTCTTT

d_call: TRBD1
clone_size: .
v_call: TRBV6-5
j_call: TRBJ1-1
cdr3_aa: CASRTDRADEAFF
cdr3_nt: TGTGCCAGCAGGACGGACAGGGCTGATGAAGCTTTCTTT

d_call: TRBD2
clone_size: .
v_call: TRBV3-1/TRBV3-2
j_call: TRBJ2-1
cdr3_aa: CASSQGRGGSIVDEQFF
cdr3_nt: TGTGCCAGCAGCCAGGGCCGGGGGGGTTCGATAGTCGATGAGCAGTTCTTC

d_call: .
clone_size: .
v_call: TRBV3-1/TRBV3-2
j_call: TRBJ2-2
cdr3_aa: CASSRSVGGELFF
cdr3_nt: TGTGCCAGCAGCCGTTCGGTTGGCGGGGAGCTGTTTTTT

d_call: .
clone_size: .
v_call: TRBV6-6
j_call: TRBJ1-3
cdr3_aa: CASSPPAGREGIISGNTIYF
cdr3_nt: TGTGCCAGCAGCCCCCCCGCAGGGAGGGAGGGTATTATCTCTGGAAACACCATATATTTT

d_call: TRBD1
clone_size: .
v_call: TRBV15
j_call: TRBJ1-2
cdr3_aa: CATSRKTGDYGYTF
cdr3_nt: TGTGCCACCAGCAGGAAAACAGGGGATTATGGCTACACCTTC

d_call: .
clone_size: .
v_call: TRBV21-1
j_call: TRBJ1-5
cdr3_aa: CASTRGGGQNQPQHF
cdr3_nt: TGTGCCAGCACCCGAGGGGGAGGGCAAAATCAGCCCCAGCATTTT

d_call: .
clone_size: .
v_call: TRBV7-8
j_call: TRBJ1-3
cdr3_aa: CASRPAGREGNTIYF
cdr3_nt: TGTGCCAGCCGCCCTGCGGGGCGAGAGGGAAACACCATATATTTT

d_call: TRBD1
clone_size: .
v_call: TRBV24-1
j_call: TRBJ1-2
cdr3_aa: CATSGLGRTGGNYGYTF
cdr3_nt: TGTGCCACCAGTGGCCTAGGCCGGACAGGGGGCAACTATGGCTACACCTTC

d_call: TRBD1
clone_size: .
v_call: TRBV5-1
j_call: TRBJ1-1
cdr3_aa: CASSLGQGWSEAFF
cdr3_nt: TGCGCCAGCAGCTTGGGACAGGGTTGGTCTGAAGCTTTCTTT

d_call: .
clone_size: .
v_call: TRBV7-2
j_call: TRBJ2-2
cdr3_aa: CASSSYSTGELFF
cdr3_nt: TGTGCCAGCAGCTCTTATTCCACCGGGGAGCTGTTTTTT

d_call: TRBD2
clone_size: .
v_call: TRBV3-1/TRBV3-2
j_call: TRBJ2-1
cdr3_aa: CASSQDPSGNSYNEQFF
cdr3_nt: TGTGCCAGCAGCCAAGATCCTAGCGGTAACTCCTACAATGAGCAGTTCTTC

d_call: .
clone_size: .
v_call: TRBV18
j_call: TRBJ1-1
cdr3_aa: CASWGGFNTNTEAFF
cdr3_nt: TGTGCCAGCTGGGGAGGATTTAATACTAACACTGAAGCTTTCTTT

d_call: .
clone_size: .
v_call: TRBV7-2
j_call: TRBJ1-6
cdr3_aa: CASSFNPGNSPLHF
cdr3_nt: TGTGCCAGCAGCTTTAACCCAGGCAATTCACCCCTCCACTTT

d_call: .
clone_size: .
v_call: TRBV6-1
j_call: TRBJ1-4
cdr3_aa: CASSELGLTNEKLFF
cdr3_nt: TGTGCCAGCAGTGAACTCGGGTTAACTAATGAAAAACTGTTTTTT

d_call: TRBD1
clone_size: .
v_call: TRBV6-1
j_call: TRBJ1-2
cdr3_aa: CASSWGTANYGYTF
cdr3_nt: TGTGCCAGCAGTTGGGGGACAGCTAACTATGGCTACACCTTC

d_call: .
clone_size: .
v_call: TRBV6-2/TRBV6-3
j_call: TRBJ2-3
cdr3_aa: CASSIWGSSTDTQYF
cdr3_nt: TGTGCCAGCAGTATTTGGGGATCCAGCACAGATACGCAGTATTTT

d_call: .
clone_size: .
v_call: TRBV14
j_call: TRBJ1-4
cdr3_aa: CASSQLSTNEKLFF
cdr3_nt: TGTGCCAGCAGCCAACTTTCAACTAATGAAAAACTGTTTTTT

d_call: TRBD1
clone_size: .
v_call: TRBV18
j_call: TRBJ2-1
cdr3_aa: CASSGGTGAYNEQFF
cdr3_nt: TGTGCCAGCTCGGGGGGGACAGGGGCCTACAATGAGCAGTTCTTC

d_call: .
clone_size: .
v_call: TRBV27
j_call: TRBJ2-3
cdr3_aa: CASGSSTDTQYF
cdr3_nt: TGTGCCAGCGGATCTAGCACAGATACGCAGTATTTT

d_call: .
clone_size: .
v_call: TRBV5-4
j_call: TRBJ1-1
cdr3_aa: CASSRMGGNTEAFF
cdr3_nt: TGTGCCAGCAGCCGAATGGGCGGAAACACTGAAGCTTTCTTT

d_call: .
clone_size: .
v_call: TRBV20-1
j_call: TRBJ1-2
cdr3_aa: CSARANYGYTF
cdr3_nt: TGCAGTGCTAGAGCTAACTATGGCTACACCTTC

d_call: .
clone_size: .
v_call: TRBV4-1
j_call: TRBJ1-5
cdr3_aa: CASSQGPLDQPQHF
cdr3_nt: TGCGCCAGCAGCCAAGGTCCCCTAGATCAGCCCCAGCATTTT